A single T cell receptor (beta chain) is shown here with its context. Its binding antigen is unknown. No base quality values were provided; no much bigger clone lies one nucleotide off. Using the deep immunoSEQ assay, TCR CDR3 regions were amplified from genomic DNA by multiplex PCR. Extracted genomic DNA from each cell subset was distributed evenly across all wells of several immunoSEQ 96-well plates, and each plate was treated as a replicate. For sorted subsets, roughly 200 ng of genomic DNA, equivalent to some 30,000 T cell genomes, went into each replicate PCR. Purified libraries were measured with a Qubit 3.0 fluorometer, size-checked on a Bioanalyzer 2100, and measured again with the KAPA Library Quantification kit. Each immunoSEQ 96-well plate was sequenced on its own single-read 150-cycle Illumina NextSeq 550 flow cell. The study's processing was this. Because the immunoSEQ output held only junctional sequences and lacked quality scores, the filtering could not match the filtering applied to full-length reads. Sequences were annotated with PyIR, a Python wrapper for IgBLAST v1.9, using IMGT germline references to assign V/J genes and CDR3. Reads with weak V/J assignments (E-value above 1e-6), missing CDR3, stop codons, out-of-frame junctions, or ambiguous translated residues were removed. V3J clonotypes were defined as sequences sharing an identical inferred V gene, J gene, and CDR3 amino acid sequence. Percentage overlap between repertoires was computed as shared unique clonotypes divided by the size of the smaller repertoire. RTK rarefaction, the Chao1 estimator, and Recon v2.1 estimates of unobserved clonotypes were used to assess repertoire richness. Generation probabilities were computed with OLGA for all TCRbeta clonotypes obtained by the gDNA method from a handful of donors. TCRdb mirrors the immuneACCESS table, restricted to in-frame sequences. Some clones are absent from its copies; in checked studies, under half trace to an unresolved V gene, and the reason for the others is unknown. V, J and clone size reflect that table, while D and trimming were determined from the DNA. Here the sample has about 1,900,000 clones; 85% to 95% occur a single time. The leading ten clones occupy 1% to 1.5% of the sample.

CD8 naive samples consisted of CD45RO-negative cells that were positively selected for CCR7, yielding a CD45RA+CCR7+ population without TemRA cells. The donors were healthy, HIV-negative adults with no recently reported acute infections or vaccinations. All donors were Caucasian adults living in Nashville, Tennessee, USA. After blood collection by leukapheresis, PBMCs were isolated using Ficoll-Histopaque density gradient centrifugation and then cryopreserved in the vapor phase of liquid nitrogen. Analytical flow cytometry was used to check the purity and quantity of every magnetically sorted T cell population. Genomic DNA was isolated from each sorted fraction and quantified by UV absorbance on a Nanodrop 2000c. The data were taken from a study of shared clonotypes between healthy human individuals (TCRdb year 2020). About the study as a whole: A couple of women and a few men aged 18 to 49 years were included in the cohort. Blood TCR repertoires of roughly 5 healthy adults were deeply sequenced to estimate repertoire size and the extent of clonotype sharing between individuals. Per donor, three plates each were used for CD4 naive and CD4 memory, two for CD8 naive, and one for CD8 memory. Different laboratories and diverse techniques were used to prepare libraries and sequence TCR repertoires, to increase sequencing depth and limit assay-specific biases. Leukapheresis yielded between about 0.9 and 9.5 billion PBMCs per donor. What the authors observed across the whole study: Pairwise subsampling indicated that sequencing depth was expected to affect the degree of clonotype sharing among donors. The genetic and exposure-history diversity represented was limited by the small number of donors. Incomplete sequencing was indicated by rarefaction of sorted-subset datasets, despite the large sequencing depth. Larger estimated clonotype richness was generally found for naive subsets than for memory subsets. Sampling was restricted to blood, and TCR repertoires in tissue are likely to differ from TCR repertoires in blood. Higher generation probabilities were observed for clonotypes shared by all four sorted-subset donors than for non-shared clonotypes. When a handful of donors were compared, the shared fraction of clonotypes was about 5% for naive CD4, 3.5% for naive CD8, 2% to 2.5% for memory CD4, and 0.4% for memory CD8.

V is reduced by 3 bases and J by 7 bases, leaving a spacing of 9 bases between them. From cysteine to phenylalanine, the CDR3 is 12 amino acids long. Only the CDR3 DNA is retained, 36 bases long and in frame from the first base. Per the germline V gene, MDHEN is the CDR1 and SYDVKM is the CDR2. The rearranged segments are TRBV28 and TRBJ1-1; matching of 6 bases hints at TRBD1 as the D gene. The origin of this receptor is a man between 18 and 35 years old in good health. Sequenced: naive CD8+ T cells sorted from blood. The sample's cell subset or site, from its label and the paper: CD45RA+CCR7+. The CDR3 sequence is CASSFQGIEAFF. The DNA sequence follows: TGTGCCAGCAGTTTTCAGGGGATTGAAGCTTTCTTT.